This T cell receptor beta chain was documented in a study of control samples from healthy donors and cancer patients. Germline loops: CDR1 MDHEN, CDR2 SYDVKM. The CDR3 is made up of 13 amino acids. Trimming at V came to 5 bases and at J to 3 bases, leaving 2 bases not matched to a gene. Libraries were prepared by immunoSEQ multiplex PCR; TCRdb keeps only in-frame clonotypes and omits some of them. This table holds about 82,000 clones, just under 95% found once. The specimen sequenced was blood. The chain recombines TRBV28 with TRBJ1-2; the match to TRBD1 covers 8 bases. This TCR was recovered from a woman aged 18-29 years in good health. CDR3 in DNA: TGTGCCAGCAGTCCGACAGGGGACTATGGCTACACCTTC. Translation gives CASSPTGDYGYTF.